One sample yielded the 27 T cell receptor beta chains listed below, sequenced in a study of cytomegalovirus exposure and HLA in healthy donors. Data came from immunoSEQ multiplex PCR; TCRdb stores just in-frame clones and leaves some out. Of roughly 100,000 clones listed, roughly 95% are singletons. The material sequenced was PBMCs. The source of these receptors is a woman aged 18-29 years in good health and CMV-seronegative.

Only one count was recorded for this clone. This chain uses TRBV7-6 with TRBJ1-1, with a tentative D call TRBD1 (5 bases). The CDR3 contains 13 residues. The V and J ends lost 2 bases and 7 bases respectively, with 11 bases between them. Germline CDR1 and CDR2: SGHVS and FNYEAQ. The CDR3 sequence: CASSLTGGDEAFF. CDR3 sequence (DNA): TGTGCCAGCAGCTTAACCGGAGGGGATGAAGCTTTCTTT.

The rearrangement links TRBV4-1 to TRBJ1-5; D is possibly TRBD1 (6 bases). V shed 0 bases and J shed 4 bases, with 13 bases lying between them. The germline V gene encodes CDR1 MGHRA and CDR2 YSYEKL. CDR3 length: 16 residues. The CDR3 DNA reads TGCGCCAGCAGCCAAGAGGGGGGGCAGGTAAATCAGCCCCAGCATTTT. Amino acid sequence: CASSQEGGQVNQPQHF.

V gene TRBV6-5 combines with J gene TRBJ1-1; D is uncertain. The CDR3 loop spans 16 amino acids. The V and J ends lost 4 bases and 3 bases respectively, with 18 bases between them. Looked up from germline, CDR1 is MNHEY and CDR2 is SVGAGI. DNA for the CDR3: TGTGCCAGCAGTTCCAACCCTTCCGGGAGGTACACTGAAGCTTTCTTT. This codes for CASSSNPSGRYTEAFF.

The J gene is TRBJ2-1, the V gene TRBV5-1; D call uncertain. Trimming took off 4 bases at V and 0 bases at J, with 11 bases between the two ends. CDR1 is SGHRS and CDR2 is YFSETQ in the germline V gene. The CDR3 contains 15 residues. CDR3 DNA: TGCGCCAGCAGCCCGACACCGAGCTCCTACAATGAGCAGTTCTTC. Its protein is CASSPTPSSYNEQFF.

This chain uses TRBV2 with TRBJ1-2, with 7 bases that match TRBD1. J was trimmed by 6 bases and V by 5 bases; bases with no gene match: 3. CDR1 is SNHLY and CDR2 is FYNNEI in the germline V gene. The CDR3 totals 12 residues. CDR3 nucleotides: TGTGCCAGCAGTCCGACAGGGAATGGCTACACCTTC. The encoded protein is CASSPTGNGYTF.

V usage is TRBV4-2 and J usage is TRBJ2-3; the D gene is possibly TRBD2 (7 bases). Germline CDR1 LGHNA, CDR2 YNFKEQ. The CDR3 is made up of 17 amino acids. V lost 0 bases, J lost 6 bases, and 19 bases lay in between. The chain's CDR3 is CASSQDITGGPYDTQYF. Written as DNA, the CDR3 is TGTGCCAGCAGCCAAGATATTACGGGGGGCCCGTACGATACGCAGTATTTT.

The J gene is TRBJ2-7, the V gene TRBV15, with D possibly being TRBD2 (6 bases). Trimming removed 0 bases from V and 2 bases from J, with 8 bases in between. From germline, CDR1 is LNHNV and CDR2 YYDKDF (reference sequence). The CDR3 runs to 14 residues. As DNA, the CDR3 is TGTGCCACCAGCAGAGAACGGGGGACCTACGAGCAGTACTTC. Protein: CATSRERGTYEQYF.

This rearrangement joins TRBV19 to TRBJ2-5; TRBD2 is a possible D gene (6 bases). Germline lookup yields CDR1 LNHDA and CDR2 SQIVND (reference sequence). CDR3 length equals 14 residues. The V gene lost 4 bases and the J gene lost 3 bases, with 12 bases spanning the gap. The CDR3 loop reads CASSSLGGEETQYF. The CDR3 DNA is TGTGCCAGTAGTAGCCTCGGGGGTGAAGAGACCCAGTACTTC.

The chain couples TRBV14 to TRBJ1-2; no reliable D call. The V end was cut by 1 base, the J end by 2 bases, with 8 bases between. Germline CDR1 SGHDN, CDR2 FVKESK. This CDR3 region has 14 residues. CDR3 sequence: CASSQGTVNYGYTF. The CDR3 region has the DNA TGTGCCAGCAGCCAAGGTACGGTCAACTATGGCTACACCTTC.

V is TRBV27 and J is TRBJ2-7; TRBD2 is a possible D gene (5 bases). Germline V lookup: CDR1 MNHEY, CDR2 SMNVEV (reference sequence). CDR3 length equals 14 residues. V shed 2 bases and J shed 5 bases, with 13 bases lying between them. Written as DNA, the CDR3 is TGTGCCAGCAGTTTACGGGATCTCGGAGACGAGCAGTACTTC. Its protein is CASSLRDLGDEQYF.

The CDR3, as DNA: TGCGCCAGCAGTGAGTCGAAGGGGCCGGGCTATGGCTACACCTTC. Protein sequence: CASSESKGPGYGYTF. The chain is built from TRBV10-2 and TRBJ1-2, with a tentative D call TRBD1 (5 bases). CDR1 WSHSY and CDR2 SAAADI come from the germline V gene. The CDR3 is 15 residues long. Trimming removed 0 bases at V and 4 bases at J, with 12 bases between.

This clone is a singleton in its sample. The chain uses TRBV10-1 and TRBJ2-1, with D possibly TRBD2 on 6 matching bases. CDR3 length: 14 residues. From germline, CDR1 is WNHNN and CDR2 SYGVQD (reference sequence). Between the trimmed V and J ends, which lost 8 bases and 0 bases, there was a span of 11 bases. CDR3 in DNA: TGCGCCAGCGGTAGCGGCGACTCCTACAATGAGCAGTTCTTC. Translating it yields CASGSGDSYNEQFF.

There are a few counts of this clone. J is TRBJ1-5 and V is TRBV5-1, with a weak D call TRBD1 (5 bases). Germline loops: CDR1 SGHRS, CDR2 YFSETQ. The CDR3 contains 13 residues. The ends were cut back, 3 bases at V and 5 bases at J, with 9 bases in the middle. CDR3 loop: CASSSDRDQPQHF. DNA for the CDR3: TGCGCCAGCAGCTCCGACAGAGATCAGCCCCAGCATTTT.

The rearrangement uses TRBV9 and TRBJ2-7, with D maybe TRBD1 (6 bases). CDR1 is SGDLS, CDR2 YYNGEE, per germline. This CDR3 is built from 15 residues. V dropped 4 bases and J dropped 7 bases, with 21 bases sitting between them. Here the CDR3 DNA reads TGTGCCAGCAGCCCAGCCGTACAGGGACAAGGAGAGCAGTACTTC. Protein: CASSPAVQGQGEQYF.

The chain is built from TRBV10-2 and TRBJ2-1; 11 bases are shared with TRBD2. The CDR3 is made up of 18 amino acids. Germline CDR1 reads WSHSY; CDR2 reads SAAADI. V dropped 5 bases and J dropped 8; count of bases not matched to a gene: 17. CDR3 sequence reads: CASSWELAGEGARDEQFF. Written as DNA, the CDR3 is TGCGCCAGCAGTTGGGAACTAGCGGGAGAGGGGGCCAGGGATGAGCAGTTCTTC.

V usage is TRBV9 and J usage is TRBJ1-2; the D gene is possibly TRBD1 (6 bases). V dropped 4 bases and J dropped 4 bases, with 17 bases sitting between them. CDR1 SGDLS and CDR2 YYNGEE come from the germline V gene. The CDR3 covers 15 residues. CDR3 DNA sequence: TGTGCCAGCAGCCTTGACAGGAGCCAAACCTATGGCTACACCTTC. This codes for CASSLDRSQTYGYTF.

The gene calls are TRBV6-1 and TRBJ2-1, with 8 nucleotides matching TRBD2. The CDR3 length is 14 residues. V gave up 8 bases and J gave up 3 bases; unmatched junction bases: 6. Germline-derived CDR1 and CDR2 are MNHNS and SASEGT. The CDR3 region is CASQALADYNEQFF. In DNA form, the CDR3 reads TGTGCCAGCCAGGCACTAGCGGACTACAATGAGCAGTTCTTC.

The chain recombines TRBV29-1 with TRBJ2-3; D perhaps matches TRBD1 (6 bases). V was shortened by 5 bases and J by 2 bases, with 14 bases between the two germline ends. Germline loops: CDR1 SQVTM, CDR2 ANQGSEA. The CDR3 is made up of 14 amino acids. The CDR3 reads CSVRFGQTTDTQYF. CDR3 coding DNA: TGCAGCGTTCGATTCGGACAGACCACAGATACGCAGTATTTT.

V is TRBV27 and J is TRBJ1-5; 9 nucleotides align to TRBD1. Germline loops: CDR1 MNHEY, CDR2 SMNVEV (reference sequence). Trimming at V came to 6 bases and at J to 1 base, leaving 7 bases not matched to a gene. The CDR3 covers 16 residues. The CDR3 region is CASRSTGTGSNQPQHF. The CDR3 bases are TGTGCCAGCAGATCCACCGGGACAGGGAGCAATCAGCCCCAGCATTTT.

V gene TRBV5-1 combines with J gene TRBJ2-5, with 7 bases aligning to TRBD1. This CDR3 region has 15 residues. Germline CDR1 and CDR2: SGHRS and YFSETQ. The V segment lost 4 bases and the J segment 2 bases; nucleotides outside the gene matches: 8. DNA of the CDR3: TGCGCCAGCAGCCCGGGACAGCCCACTCAAGAGACCCAGTACTTC. Amino acids: CASSPGQPTQETQYF.

The rearrangement uses TRBV10-1 and TRBJ1-5; D call uncertain. The CDR3 covers 13 residues. Germline CDR1 is WNHNN and CDR2 is SYGVQD (reference sequence). Trimming cost V 0 bases and J 9 bases, with 9 bases left between them. CDR3 coding DNA: TGCGCCAGCAGTGAGTCGGGGAGTCTGCCCCAGCATTTT. It yields the protein CASSESGSLPQHF.

The rearrangement uses TRBV6-1 and TRBJ1-1; 7 nucleotides match TRBD1. The J segment lost 5 bases and the V segment lost 4 bases, leaving 4 bases of the junction unmatched. CDR1 and CDR2 from the germline V gene are MNHNS and SASEGT. CDR3 length: 13 residues. CDR3 residues: CASSGQGVTEAFF. In DNA form, the CDR3 reads TGTGCCAGCAGTGGCCAGGGGGTTACTGAAGCTTTCTTT.

This chain connects TRBV13 to TRBJ1-3; possibly TRBD1 for D (5 bases). V shed 5 bases and J shed 0 bases, with 11 bases lying between them. Per the germline V gene, CDR1 is PRHDT and CDR2 is FYEKMQ (reference sequence). There are 15 residues in the CDR3. DNA for the CDR3: TGTGCCAGCAGCCGCAGGGAATACTCTGGAAACACCATATATTTT. It translates to CASSRREYSGNTIYF.

The CDR3 loop reads CASSITAGGTDTQYF. Here the CDR3 DNA reads TGTGCCAGCAGTATCACAGCGGGAGGCACAGATACGCAGTATTTT. The genes are TRBV27 and TRBJ2-3; 8 bases are shared with TRBD2. The CDR3 is 15 residues long. Germline-derived CDR1 and CDR2 are MNHEY and SMNVEV (reference sequence). After removal of 5 bases from V and 1 base from J, the junction contained 5 bases not matched to a gene.

The V gene is TRBV28, the J gene TRBJ2-1; perhaps TRBD1 as D (6 bases). Between the trimmed V and J ends, which lost 5 bases and 0 bases, there was a span of 11 bases. CDR3 length: 15 amino acids. Germline V gives CDR1 MDHEN, CDR2 SYDVKM. The CDR3 DNA reads as TGTGCCAGCAGTCTGGTAGGGGGCTCCTACAATGAGCAGTTCTTC. This translates into CASSLVGGSYNEQFF.

J is TRBJ2-2 and V is TRBV27; 9 positions agree with TRBD1. Germline CDR1 and CDR2: MNHEY and SMNVEV (reference sequence). V lost 8 bases and J lost 1; bases outside the gene matches: 2. The CDR3 runs to 14 residues. The CDR3: CASGQGLNTGELFF. The CDR3 nucleotides read TGTGCCAGCGGACAGGGGTTGAACACCGGGGAGCTGTTTTTT.

V and J are TRBV6-5 and TRBJ2-1; possibly TRBD2 for D (6 bases). Trimming cost V 2 bases and J 9 bases, with 14 bases left between them. Germline CDR1 is MNHEY and CDR2 is SVGAGI. The CDR3 extends over 14 amino acids. CDR3 residues: CASSYRGAESEQFF. Here the CDR3 DNA reads TGTGCCAGCAGTTACCGCGGGGCAGAGAGTGAGCAGTTCTTC.